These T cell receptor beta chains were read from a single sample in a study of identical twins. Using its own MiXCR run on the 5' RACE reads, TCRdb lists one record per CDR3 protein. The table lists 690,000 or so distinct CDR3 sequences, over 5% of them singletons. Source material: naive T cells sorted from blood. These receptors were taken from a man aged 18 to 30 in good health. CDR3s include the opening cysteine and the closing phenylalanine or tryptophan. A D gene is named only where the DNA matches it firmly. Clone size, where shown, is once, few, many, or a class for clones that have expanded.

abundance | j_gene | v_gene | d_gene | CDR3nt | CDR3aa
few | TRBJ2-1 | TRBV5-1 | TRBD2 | TGCGCCAGCAGCTCCCCGAGGGCGGGAGTGGAATACAATGAGCAGTTCTTC | CASSSPRAGVEYNEQFF
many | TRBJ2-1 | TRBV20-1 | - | TGCAGTGCTACGCAACAGGGGGGGGACAATGAGCAGTTCTTC | CSATQQGGDNEQFF
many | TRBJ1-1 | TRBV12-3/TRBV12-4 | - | TGTGCCAGCAGTTTGTCTTGGGAAGCTTTCTTT | CASSLSWEAFF
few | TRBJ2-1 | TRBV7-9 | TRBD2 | TGTGCCAGCAGGTCCCCGGCCGGGGGGGATTACAATGAGCAGTTCTTC | CASRSPAGGDYNEQFF
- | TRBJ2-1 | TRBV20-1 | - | TGCAGTGCTCACCGGACTAACGGGAATCACAATGAGCAGTTCTTC | CSAHRTNGNHNEQFF
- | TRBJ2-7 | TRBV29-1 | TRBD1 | TGCAGCGTGCTGGGACAGGGGAAATTCCACGAGCAGTACTTC | CSVLGQGKFHEQYF
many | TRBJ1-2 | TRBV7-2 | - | TGTGCCAGCAGCCCAGTGCCCCTCTATGGCTACACCTTC | CASSPVPLYGYTF
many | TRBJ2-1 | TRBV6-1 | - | TGTGCCAGCAGGAGACCACAAACGGATGAGCAGTTCTTC | CASRRPQTDEQFF
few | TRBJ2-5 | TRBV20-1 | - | TGCAGTGCTAGAGAACTCCGTTGGCGAGAAGAGACCCAGTACTTC | CSARELRWREETQYF
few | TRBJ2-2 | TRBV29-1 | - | TGCAGCGTTGATCTCGAACGGACCGGGGAGCTGTTTTTT | CSVDLERTGELFF
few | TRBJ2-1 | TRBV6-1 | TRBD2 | TGTGCCAGCAGTATAACTAGCGGGAGTAGGAGCTCCTACAATGAGCAGTTCTTC | CASSITSGSRSSYNEQFF
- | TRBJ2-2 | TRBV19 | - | TGTGCCAGTAGTTCACTGGGAGCGGCCGGGGAGCTGTTTTTT | CASSSLGAAGELFF
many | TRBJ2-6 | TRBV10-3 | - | TGTGCCATCAGTGGAGGGAGATCTGGGGCCAACGTCCTGACTTTC | CAISGGRSGANVLTF